One and the same sample provided the 6 T cell receptor beta chains below, sequenced in a study of blood T cell repertoires in COVID-19. Produced via immunoSEQ multiplex PCR; TCRdb's table is partial and in-frame only. The table shows around 71,000 clones, with about four fifths occurring only once. The sample was peripheral blood. These receptors all stem from a man aged 65-85 years with acute or convalescent COVID-19.

The V gene is TRBV9, the J gene TRBJ2-2, with 10 bases matching TRBD2. CDR3 length: 15 residues. Germline V gene data show CDR1 as SGDLS and CDR2 as YYNGEE. V lost 2 bases to trimming and J lost 5 bases; unmatched junction nucleotides: 3. DNA of the CDR3: TGTGCCAGCAGCGTGGGTAGCGGGAGGACCGGGGAGCTGTTTTTT. Translating it yields CASSVGSGRTGELFF.

The chain has TRBV6-5 and TRBJ1-3; D gene uncertain. Germline CDR1 reads MNHEY; CDR2 reads SVGAGI. The V end was cut by 11 bases, the J end by 3 bases, with 11 bases between. The CDR3 has 12 amino acids. The CDR3 region has the DNA TGTGCCTCCCGCGGGTTTGGAAACACCATATATTTT. Amino acid sequence: CASRGFGNTIYF.

The chain links TRBV9 to TRBJ1-5, with 8 bases that match TRBD1. Germline loops: CDR1 SGDLS, CDR2 YYNGEE. Unmatched junction bases numbered 2, after V lost 4 bases and J lost 2 bases. There are 14 residues in the CDR3. CDR3 bases: TGTGCCAGCAGCCCGGGACAGGGCAATCAGCCCCAGCATTTT. It translates to CASSPGQGNQPQHF.

The J gene is TRBJ2-3, the V gene TRBV19; D is possibly TRBD2 (6 bases). Germline-derived CDR1 and CDR2 are LNHDA and SQIVND (reference sequence). CDR3 length: 15 amino acids. V was shortened by 6 bases and J by 0 bases, with 13 bases between the two germline ends. DNA for the CDR3: TGTGCCAGTAGCCCCCCCGGGACTAGCACAGATACGCAGTATTTT. It yields the protein CASSPPGTSTDTQYF.

This clone was observed a single time. The J gene is TRBJ1-5, the V gene TRBV2; D is undetermined. The V gene's germline CDR1 is SNHLY and CDR2 FYNNEI. This CDR3 is 13 amino acids long. Trimming took off 7 bases at V and 4 bases at J, with 11 bases between the two ends. CDR3 DNA sequence: TGTGCCAGCAAGGCAGGTCGTAATCAGCCCCAGCATTTT. Translating gives CASKAGRNQPQHF.

In this sample, this clone turned up a few times. This sequence joins TRBV19 and TRBJ1-4; D unresolved. The length of the CDR3 is 16 residues. The germline gives CDR1 LNHDA, CDR2 SQIVND (reference sequence). The V end lost 2 bases, the J end lost 0 bases, and 10 bases lay between the germline ends. The CDR3 DNA sequence: TGTGCCAGTAGTATAACCTTTCGCGCAACTAATGAAAAACTGTTTTTT. Translation: CASSITFRATNEKLFF.